This T cell receptor (beta chain) derives from a study of spatial heterogeneity in lung cancer. In the study overall: Sequences of the beta chain were consistently detected in greater numbers than alpha-chain sequences. General study findings and limits: Expanded alpha and beta TCR counts within tumors tracked tumor mutation counts.

As to time point: sample taken at primary tumor resection. Tumor, nontumor lung or frozen PBMC supplied whole RNA that was sequenced unsorted. Germline CDR1 reads SQVTM; CDR2 reads ANQGSEA. Trimming cost V 2 bases and J 1 base; bases outside gene matches: 5. The CDR3 has 15 amino acids. TCR cDNA molecules were tagged individually, and each one carried a unique molecular identifier. In TCRdb, the 5' RACE reads were re-called with MiXCR into one record per CDR3 protein. The table shows some 23,000 distinct CDR3 sequences, with around 8.5% occurring only once. The sample holds many counts of this clonotype. Its cognate antigen is unknown.

The material sequenced was lung tumor tissue, taken at surgery. The chain uses TRBV29-1 and TRBJ2-1; 7 positions agree with TRBD2. The sequence derives from a male donor with early-stage non-small cell lung cancer. CDR3 residues: CSVETGEGSYNEQFF. DNA for the CDR3: TGCAGCGTTGAAACGGGGGAGGGGTCCTACAATGAGCAGTTCTTC.